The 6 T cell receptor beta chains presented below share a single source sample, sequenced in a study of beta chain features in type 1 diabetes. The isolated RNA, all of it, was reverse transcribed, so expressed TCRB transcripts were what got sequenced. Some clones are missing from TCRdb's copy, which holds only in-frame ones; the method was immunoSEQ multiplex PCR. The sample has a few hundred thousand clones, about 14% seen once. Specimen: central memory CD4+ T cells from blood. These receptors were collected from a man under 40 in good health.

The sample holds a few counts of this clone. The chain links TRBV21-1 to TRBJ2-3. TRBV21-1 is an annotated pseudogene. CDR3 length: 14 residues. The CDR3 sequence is CASSGDTSTDTQYF. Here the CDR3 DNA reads TGTGCCAGCAGCGGGGATACTAGCACAGATACGCAGTATTTT.

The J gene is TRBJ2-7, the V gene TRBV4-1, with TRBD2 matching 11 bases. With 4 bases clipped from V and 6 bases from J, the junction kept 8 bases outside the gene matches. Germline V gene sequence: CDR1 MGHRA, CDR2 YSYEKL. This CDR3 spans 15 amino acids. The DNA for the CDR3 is TGCGCCAGCAGCCGCACTAGCGGGGGATCTTTCGAGCAGTACTTC. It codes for CASSRTSGGSFEQYF.

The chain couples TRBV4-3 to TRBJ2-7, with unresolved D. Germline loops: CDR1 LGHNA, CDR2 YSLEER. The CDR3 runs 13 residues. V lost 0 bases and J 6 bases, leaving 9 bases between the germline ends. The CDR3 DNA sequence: TGCGCCAGCAGCCAAGATGGAGCATCCGAGCAGTACGTC. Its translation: CASSQDGASEQYV.

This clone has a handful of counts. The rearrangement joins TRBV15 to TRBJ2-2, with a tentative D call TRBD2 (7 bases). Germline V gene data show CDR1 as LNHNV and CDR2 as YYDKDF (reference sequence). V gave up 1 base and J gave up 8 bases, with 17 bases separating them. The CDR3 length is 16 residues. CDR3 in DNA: TGTGCCACCAGCAGAGGGGGGGGCACCTGGGAAGGGGAGCTGTTTTTT. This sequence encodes CATSRGGGTWEGELFF.

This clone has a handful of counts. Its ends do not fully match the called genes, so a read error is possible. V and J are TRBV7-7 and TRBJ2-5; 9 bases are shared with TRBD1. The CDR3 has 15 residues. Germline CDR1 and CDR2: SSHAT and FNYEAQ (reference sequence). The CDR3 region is CASSQAGTGQETQYF. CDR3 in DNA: TGCGCCAGCAGCCAAGCCGGGACAGGGCAAGAGACCCAGTACTTC. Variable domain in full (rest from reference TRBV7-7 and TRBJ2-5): GAGVSQSPRYKVTKRGQDVTLRCDPISSHATLYWYQQALGQGPEFLTYFNYEAQPDKSGLPSDRFSAERPEGSISTLTIQRTEQRDSAMYRCASSQAGTGQETQYFGPGTRLLVL.

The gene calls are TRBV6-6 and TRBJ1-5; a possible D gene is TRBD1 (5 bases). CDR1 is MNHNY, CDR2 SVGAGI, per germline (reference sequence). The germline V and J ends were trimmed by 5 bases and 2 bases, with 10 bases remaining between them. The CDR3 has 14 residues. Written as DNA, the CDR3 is TGTGCCAGCAGTGGGGGTGGAGGCAATCAGCCCCAGCATTTT. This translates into CASSGGGGNQPQHF.